One sample yielded the 20 T cell receptor beta chains listed below, sequenced in a study of blood T cells in healthy people across ages. Alongside a J-beta primer mix, a sample-barcoded 5' primer served in a second PCR lasting roughly 7 to 11 cycles. TCRdb called the 5' RACE reads again in MiXCR, with one record for every CDR3 protein. The sample lists about 1.4 million distinct CDR3 sequences, approximately 60% occurring once. Material: blood. The receptors were gathered from a man between 18 and 29 years old in good health.

This chain connects TRBV10-3 to TRBJ1-3; D is undetermined. Deletions cut 7 bases from V and 4 bases from J, with 8 bases between. Germline V gives CDR1 ENHRY, CDR2 SYGVKD. This CDR3 comprises 12 residues. The CDR3 DNA reads as TGTGCCATCAAGGGTCCCGGAAACACCATATATTTT. It yields the protein CAIKGPGNTIYF.

The chain recombines TRBV7-2 with TRBJ1-4, with 9 bases lining up with TRBD1. In germline, CDR1 is SGHTA, CDR2 FQGNSA. V lost 5 bases, J lost 3 bases, and 4 bases stayed unmatched. The CDR3 contains 15 residues. In DNA form, the CDR3 reads TGTGCCAGCAGCCGGGACAGGGCTGCTAATGAAAAACTGTTTTTT. It encodes CASSRDRAANEKLFF. Supplemented by reference TRBV7-2 and TRBJ1-4, the full variable domain reads GAGVSQSPSNKVTEKGKDVELRCDPISGHTALYWYRQSLGQGLEFLIYFQGNSAPDKSGLPSDRFSAERTGGSVSTLTIQRTQQEDSAVYLCASSRDRAANEKLFFGSGTQLSVL.

The chain uses TRBV7-2 and TRBJ2-1; the D gene is possibly TRBD2 (5 bases). The CDR3 consists of 14 residues. CDR1 and CDR2 (germline): SGHTA, FQGNSA. Trimming took off 5 bases at V and 9 bases at J, with 17 bases between the two ends. CDR3 region: CASSRLLVSGEQFF. The CDR3, as DNA: TGTGCCAGCAGCCGCCTACTAGTATCTGGTGAGCAGTTCTTC.

This clonotype came up a few times. The V and J genes are TRBV29-1 and TRBJ1-2; no clear D. V gave up 6 bases and J gave up 3 bases, with 14 bases separating them. CDR3 size: 13 residues. CDR1 is SQVTM, CDR2 ANQGSEA, per germline. The CDR3 coding sequence is TGCAGCGTCGGCCCTAGGCACGACTATGGCTACACCTTC. Its translation: CSVGPRHDYGYTF.

This clonotype was counted only a few times. The junction differs from germline at one of its ends, possibly a read error. DNA for the CDR3: TGCAGCGTTGACGGCCGCTATGATTCACCCCTCCACTTT. It specifies CSVDGRYDSPLHF. This rearrangement joins TRBV29-1 to TRBJ1-6, with D uncertain. There are 13 residues in the CDR3. Germline V gene lookup returns CDR1 SQVTM and CDR2 ANQGSEA.

As regards this clonotype: One end of the junction does not line up with germline, which may come from a read error. CDR3 nucleotides: TGTGCCGGCAGATGGACAGGCGACTATGGCTACACCTTC. This codes for CAGRWTGDYGYTF. The chain links TRBV2 to TRBJ1-2, with 7 nucleotides matching TRBD1. CDR1 is SNHLY, CDR2 FYNNEI, per germline. This CDR3 contains 13 residues.

The rearrangement joins TRBV14 to TRBJ1-6; perhaps TRBD1 as D (5 bases). V was cut by 7 bases and J by 5 bases, with 9 bases left in between. The CDR3 contains 13 residues. Germline values: CDR1 SGHDN, CDR2 FVKESK. The CDR3, as DNA: TGTGCCAGCACGGGGGTTCATAATTCACCCCTCCACTTT. Protein product: CASTGVHNSPLHF.

The J gene is TRBJ1-1, the V gene TRBV20-1; D is undetermined. The V end was cut by 6 bases, the J end by 6 bases, with 11 bases between. The CDR3 sequence is 11 residues long. Germline V gene sequence: CDR1 DFQATT, CDR2 SNEGSKA (reference sequence). CDR3 amino acids: CSAAREAEAFF. DNA for the CDR3: TGCAGTGCCGCGAGAGAAGCTGAAGCTTTCTTT.

The genes are TRBV7-2 and TRBJ2-1; weak D call: TRBD1 (6 bases). Germline values: CDR1 SGHTA, CDR2 FQGNSA. CDR3 size: 14 residues. The germline V and J ends were trimmed by 2 bases and 9 bases, with 14 bases remaining between them. DNA of the CDR3: TGTGCCAGCAGCTTACGACAGGCCGCCGGTGAGCAGTTCTTC. Translated, it gives CASSLRQAAGEQFF.

The chain links TRBV20-1 to TRBJ2-1; D not resolved. CDR3 length: 13 residues. In germline, CDR1 is DFQATT, CDR2 SNEGSKA (reference sequence). Trimming removed 8 bases at V and 3 bases at J, with 14 bases between. The CDR3 coding sequence is TGCAGTACTGGCCCTGGGGTCTACAATGAGCAGTTCTTC. This encodes CSTGPGVYNEQFF.

J is TRBJ2-1 and V is TRBV29-1, with D perhaps matching TRBD1 (5 bases). The germline V gene has CDR1 SQVTM and CDR2 ANQGSEA. The CDR3 loop spans 17 amino acids. V was cut by 6 bases and J by 2 bases, with 23 bases left in between. The CDR3 sequence is CSVVPIGAQVPYNEQFF. CDR3 in DNA: TGCAGCGTCGTTCCCATAGGGGCCCAAGTCCCCTACAATGAGCAGTTCTTC.

The chain carries TRBV5-1 and TRBJ2-2; D is unclear. Between the trimmed V and J ends, which lost 0 bases and 0 bases, there was a span of 3 bases. Germline V CDR1 and CDR2: SGHRS, YFSETQ. The CDR3 loop spans 14 amino acids. CDR3 nucleotides: TGCGCCAGCAGCTTGGTGACGAACACCGGGGAGCTGTTTTTT. Translated: CASSLVTNTGELFF.

The V and J genes are TRBV6-1 and TRBJ1-1; D possibly corresponds to TRBD1 (6 bases). Trimming stripped 4 bases from V and 1 base from J, with 10 bases between. Looked up from germline, CDR1 is MNHNS and CDR2 is SASEGT. The CDR3 sequence is 14 residues long. The CDR3 sequence: CASSALGGNTEAFF. CDR3 DNA sequence: TGTGCCAGCAGTGCCTTAGGGGGGAACACTGAAGCTTTCTTT.

The chain carries TRBV27 and TRBJ2-5; TRBD1 is a possible D gene (6 bases). The V and J ends lost 11 bases and 5 bases respectively, with 21 bases between them. The CDR3 totals 14 residues. The V gene's germline CDR1 is MNHEY and CDR2 SMNVEV (reference sequence). As DNA, the CDR3 is TGTGCCTGCCGGAAGTACAGGGATGTGGAGACCCAGTACTTC. The encoded protein is CACRKYRDVETQYF.

This clonotype was found once. The chain has TRBV20-1 and TRBJ2-3; 9 nucleotides align to TRBD2. With 6 bases clipped from V and 4 bases from J, the junction kept 14 bases outside the gene matches. The CDR3 contains 16 residues. Germline CDR1 reads DFQATT; CDR2 reads SNEGSKA (reference sequence). The CDR3 loop reads CSAILPGLAKADTQYF. The CDR3 nucleotides read TGCAGTGCCATCCTTCCGGGACTAGCTAAAGCAGATACGCAGTATTTT.

The CDR3 region has the DNA TGCAGTGCTAGACTGGAATCCTACAATGAGCAGTTCTTC. Residues: CSARLESYNEQFF. The chain uses TRBV20-1 and TRBJ2-1; D remains unclear. Trimming took off 2 bases at V and 1 base at J, with 6 bases between the two ends. Per germline, CDR1 DFQATT and CDR2 SNEGSKA (reference sequence). The CDR3 runs to 13 residues.

This rearrangement joins TRBV4-2 to TRBJ2-2, with 9 bases aligning to TRBD2. Germline V gene data show CDR1 as LGHNA and CDR2 as YNFKEQ. The CDR3 consists of 15 residues. J gave up 5 bases and V 4 bases, and 5 bases lay outside the gene matches. CDR3 DNA sequence: TGTGCCAGCAGCCCGCGGGGGGGCAAAACCGGGGAGCTGTTTTTT. Encoded protein: CASSPRGGKTGELFF.

The chain recombines TRBV25-1 with TRBJ1-2; 7 nucleotides match TRBD1. Losses at the gene ends were 2 bases for V and 4 bases for J; bases not matched to a gene: 4. This CDR3 has 14 residues. Germline CDR1 and CDR2: MGHDK and SYGVNS. CDR3 amino acids: CASSERQGPYGYTF. The CDR3 DNA reads as TGTGCCAGCAGTGAAAGACAGGGCCCCTATGGCTACACCTTC.

This clonotype was counted many times. The chain is built from TRBV7-3 and TRBJ2-1, with TRBD1 as a possible D gene (5 bases). Trimming cost V 5 bases and J 1 base, with 12 bases left between them. The CDR3 contains 15 residues. Germline V gene sequence: CDR1 SGHTA, CDR2 FQGTGA. CDR3 region: CASSPGSVSYNEQFF. Written as DNA, the CDR3 is TGTGCCAGCAGCCCAGGGTCGGTGTCCTACAATGAGCAGTTCTTC.

V is TRBV29-1 and J is TRBJ2-7; 8 bases line up with TRBD1. J gave up 3 bases and V 3 bases, and 4 bases lay outside the gene matches. The CDR3 consists of 13 residues. Germline loops: CDR1 SQVTM, CDR2 ANQGSEA. Written as DNA, the CDR3 is TGCAGCGTTGAGGGACAGGTCGGCTACGAGCAGTACTTC. This gives the protein CSVEGQVGYEQYF.